The present T cell receptor beta chain was sequenced within a study of shared T cell receptors in the human thymus. The repertoire was sequenced with immunoSEQ multiplex PCR; TCRdb's copy has only in-frame clones and lacks some. The sample records more than 550,000 clones, 87% being singletons. The CDR3 has 15 residues. Per germline, CDR1 SGHDT and CDR2 YYEEEE. The junction had 7 bases not matched to a gene; V was cut back by 4 bases and J by 3 bases. The same sample was also studied in work on human thymus T cells. This second study says: Thymic material originated from resections removed in the course of corrective heart surgery. What related research reported was that thymic repertoires overlapped highly among unrelated individuals.

The source of this sequence is a boy in the first two years of life with a congenital heart defect. Material: thymocytes. V gene TRBV5-6 combines with J gene TRBJ1-5; TRBD1 agrees at 7 bases. In DNA, the CDR3 is TGTGCCAGCAGCATTGGGGGACAGAACAATCAGCCCCAGCATTTT. Translation: CASSIGGQNNQPQHF.